Shown below are 10 T cell receptor beta chains from a single sample sequenced in a study of blood T cell repertoires in COVID-19. Assay: immunoSEQ multiplex PCR; the TCRdb copy retains only in-frame clones and omits some. The table includes some 150,000 clones, roughly 84% detected once. The sample was peripheral blood. The receptors were gathered from a woman aged 45-65 years in a cohort sampled during active or convalescent COVID-19.

The gene calls are TRBV13 and TRBJ2-1; 10 positions agree with TRBD2. The V gene's germline CDR1 is PRHDT and CDR2 FYEKMQ (reference sequence). This CDR3 is 16 amino acids long. V lost 5 bases to trimming and J lost 8 bases; unmatched junction nucleotides: 12. The DNA of the CDR3 is TGTGCCAGCAGCCCGCCCTTTAGCGGGGGGATTGATGAGCAGTTCTTC. Translation gives CASSPPFSGGIDEQFF.

A single count supports this clone. The chain couples TRBV7-2 to TRBJ1-4, with D possibly TRBD1 on 6 matching bases. Trimming cost V 6 bases and J 4 bases, with 15 bases left between them. Germline CDR1 SGHTA, CDR2 FQGNSA. The CDR3 extends over 15 amino acids. The CDR3 region is CASRSGVFGNEKLFF. CDR3 DNA: TGTGCCAGCAGATCAGGGGTTTTCGGTAATGAAAAACTGTTTTTT.

V and J are TRBV19 and TRBJ2-3; 10 bases match TRBD1. The V gene's germline CDR1 is LNHDA and CDR2 SQIVND (reference sequence). The CDR3 extends over 14 amino acids. V lost 5 bases and J lost 7; bases outside the gene matches: 6. The CDR3 protein is CASSETGGLNTQYF. In DNA, the CDR3 is TGTGCCAGTAGTGAGACAGGGGGCCTGAATACGCAGTATTTT.

V is TRBV6-5 and J is TRBJ1-5; 7 bases are shared with TRBD1. This CDR3 contains 11 residues. Per the germline V gene, CDR1 is MNHEY and CDR2 is SVGAGI. With V trimmed by 10 bases and J by 8 bases, 5 bases remained unmatched. The CDR3 DNA reads as TGTGCCACCCAGGGGGGTGAGCCCCAGCATTTT. It specifies CATQGGEPQHF.

The chain has TRBV18 and TRBJ1-1, with 8 bases fitting TRBD1. The CDR3 is 14 residues long. Germline V gives CDR1 KGHSH, CDR2 LQKENI. V was clipped by 2 bases and J by 7 bases; unmatched bases: 6. CDR3 nucleotide sequence: TGTGCCAGCTCACCAACAGACAGGGGAAATGAAGCTTTCTTT. Translation gives CASSPTDRGNEAFF.

The chain employs TRBV4-1 and TRBJ2-1, with 10 bases matching TRBD2. Unmatched junction bases numbered 5, after V lost 4 bases and J lost 5 bases. The V gene's germline CDR1 is MGHRA and CDR2 YSYEKL. This CDR3 comprises 15 residues. The CDR3 is CASSPVAGGNNEQFF. The CDR3 nucleotides are TGCGCCAGCAGCCCAGTAGCGGGGGGAAACAATGAGCAGTTCTTC.

The rearrangement joins TRBV5-4 to TRBJ2-2; 12 nucleotides align to TRBD2. Per the germline V gene, CDR1 is SGHNT and CDR2 is YYREEE (reference sequence). The trim removed 2 bases at V and 7 bases at J, leaving 6 bases unmatched. This CDR3 has 16 amino acids. In DNA form, the CDR3 reads TGTGCCAGCAGCTTCCCTAGCGGGGGGGCCGGCGGGGAGCTGTTTTTT. It yields the protein CASSFPSGGAGGELFF.

V usage is TRBV9 and J usage is TRBJ2-5; no definite D call. Trimming removed 4 bases at V and 5 bases at J, with 6 bases between. The CDR3 runs to 11 residues. Germline values: CDR1 SGDLS, CDR2 YYNGEE. The CDR3 spells CASSNFETQYF. The CDR3, as DNA: TGTGCCAGCAGCAACTTTGAGACCCAGTACTTC. The full variable domain, its missing parts supplied by reference TRBV9 and TRBJ2-5, is DSGVTQTPKHLITATGQRVTLRCSPRSGDLSVYWYQQSLDQGLQFLIQYYNGEERAKGNILERFSAQQFPDLHSELNLSSLELGDSALYFCASSNFETQYFGPGTRLLVL.

This sequence joins TRBV9 and TRBJ1-6; TRBD1 is a possible D gene (6 bases). V dropped 2 bases and J dropped 3 bases, with 9 bases sitting between them. This CDR3 is 15 amino acids long. The germline gives CDR1 SGDLS, CDR2 YYNGEE. CDR3 in amino acids: CASSVGQLYNSPLHF. The CDR3 DNA sequence: TGTGCCAGCAGCGTTGGACAGCTCTATAATTCACCCCTCCACTTT.

V and J are TRBV3-1 (or the pseudogene TRBV3-2) and TRBJ2-1; 8 bases are a match to TRBD2. The V and J ends lost 2 bases and 6 bases, in that order; junction bases with no gene match: 6. Germline V gives CDR1 LGHDT, CDR2 YNNKEL (reference sequence). The CDR3 has 15 amino acids. As DNA, the CDR3 is TGTGCCAGCAGCCAAAGCTTCGGGGGGGGCAATGAGCAGTTCTTC. This codes for CASSQSFGGGNEQFF.